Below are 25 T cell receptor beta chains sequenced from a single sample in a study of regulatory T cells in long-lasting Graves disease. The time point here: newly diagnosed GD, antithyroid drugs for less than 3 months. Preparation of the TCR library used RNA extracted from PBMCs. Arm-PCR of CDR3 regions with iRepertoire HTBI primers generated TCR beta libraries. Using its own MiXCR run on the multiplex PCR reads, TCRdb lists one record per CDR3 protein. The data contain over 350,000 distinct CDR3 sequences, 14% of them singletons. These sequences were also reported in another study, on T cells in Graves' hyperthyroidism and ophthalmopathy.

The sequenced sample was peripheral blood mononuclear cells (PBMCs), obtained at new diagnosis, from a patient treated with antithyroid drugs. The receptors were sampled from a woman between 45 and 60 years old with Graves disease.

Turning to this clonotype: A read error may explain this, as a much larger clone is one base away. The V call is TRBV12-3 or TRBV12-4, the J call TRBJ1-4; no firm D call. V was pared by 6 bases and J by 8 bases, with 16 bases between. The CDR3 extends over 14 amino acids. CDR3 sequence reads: CASSRDLYLEKLFF. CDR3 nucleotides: TGTGCCAGCAGCAGAGACCTCTACCTCGAAAAACTGTTTTTT.

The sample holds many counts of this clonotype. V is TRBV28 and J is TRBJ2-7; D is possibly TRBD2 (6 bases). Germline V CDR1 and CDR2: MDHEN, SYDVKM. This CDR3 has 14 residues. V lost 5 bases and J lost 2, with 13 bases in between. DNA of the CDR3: TGTGCCAGCAGTCATTCGGGGGTTGCCTACGAGCAGTACTTC. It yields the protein CASSHSGVAYEQYF.

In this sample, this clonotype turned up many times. This chain's CDR3 is CASISTQKDEQFF. The CDR3 nucleotides are TGTGCCAGCATCTCGACCCAGAAGGACGAGCAGTTCTTC. This sequence joins TRBV28 and TRBJ2-1; D is uncertain. Deletions cut 7 bases from V and 10 bases from J, with 17 bases between. This CDR3 contains 13 residues. Looked up from germline, CDR1 is MDHEN and CDR2 is SYDVKM.

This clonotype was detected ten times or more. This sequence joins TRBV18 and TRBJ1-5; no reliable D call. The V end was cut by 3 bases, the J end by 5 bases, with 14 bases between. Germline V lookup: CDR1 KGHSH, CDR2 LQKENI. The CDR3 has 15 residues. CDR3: CASSPVDGGDQPQHF. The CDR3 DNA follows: TGTGCCAGCTCACCGGTTGACGGAGGAGATCAGCCCCAGCATTTT.

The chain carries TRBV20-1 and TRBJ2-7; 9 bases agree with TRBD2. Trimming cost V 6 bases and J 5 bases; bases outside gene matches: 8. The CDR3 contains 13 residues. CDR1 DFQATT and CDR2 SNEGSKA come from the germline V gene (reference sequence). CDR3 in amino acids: CSAPGLATHEQYF. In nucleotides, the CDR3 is TGCAGTGCCCCGGGACTAGCTACCCACGAGCAGTACTTC.

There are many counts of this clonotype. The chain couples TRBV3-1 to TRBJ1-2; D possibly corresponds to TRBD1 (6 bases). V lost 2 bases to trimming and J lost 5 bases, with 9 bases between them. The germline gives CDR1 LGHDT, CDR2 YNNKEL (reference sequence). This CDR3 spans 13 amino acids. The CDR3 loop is CASSQSQGYGYTF. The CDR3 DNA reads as TGTGCCAGCAGCCAATCGCAGGGGTATGGCTACACCTTC. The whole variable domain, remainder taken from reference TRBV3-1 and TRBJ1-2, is DTAVSQTPKYLVTQMGNDKSIKCEQNLGHDTMYWYKQDSKKFLKIMFSYNNKELIINETVPNRFSPKSPDKAHLNLHINSLELGDSAVYFCASSQSQGYGYTFGSGTRLTVV.

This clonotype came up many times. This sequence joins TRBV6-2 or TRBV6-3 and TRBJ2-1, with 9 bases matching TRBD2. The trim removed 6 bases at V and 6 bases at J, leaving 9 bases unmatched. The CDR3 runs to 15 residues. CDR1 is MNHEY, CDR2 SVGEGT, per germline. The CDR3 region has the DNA TGTGCCAGCAGATCGTTTAGCGGGAGCTTCAATGAGCAGTTCTTC. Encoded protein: CASRSFSGSFNEQFF.

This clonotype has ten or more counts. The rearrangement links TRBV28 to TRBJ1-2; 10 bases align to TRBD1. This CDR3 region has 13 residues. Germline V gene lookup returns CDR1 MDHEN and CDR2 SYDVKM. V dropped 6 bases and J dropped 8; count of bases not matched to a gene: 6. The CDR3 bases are TGTGCCAGCAGCCGCGGACAGGGGGAAGGCTACACCTTC. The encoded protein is CASSRGQGEGYTF.

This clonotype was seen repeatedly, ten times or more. CDR3 DNA: TGTGCCAGCAGTTTGTCCGGGGCTGAAGCTTTCTTT. This encodes CASSLSGAEAFF. The chain employs TRBV12-3 or TRBV12-4 and TRBJ1-1; D unclear. V lost 3 bases and J 6 bases, leaving 8 bases between the germline ends. The length of the CDR3 is 12 residues.

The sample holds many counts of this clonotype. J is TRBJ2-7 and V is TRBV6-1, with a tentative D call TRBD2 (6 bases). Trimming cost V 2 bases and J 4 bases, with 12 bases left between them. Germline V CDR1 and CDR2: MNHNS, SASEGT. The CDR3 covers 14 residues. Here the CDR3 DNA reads TGTGCCAGCAGTGAATGGGTCGGGGGATACGAGCAGTACTTC. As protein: CASSEWVGGYEQYF.

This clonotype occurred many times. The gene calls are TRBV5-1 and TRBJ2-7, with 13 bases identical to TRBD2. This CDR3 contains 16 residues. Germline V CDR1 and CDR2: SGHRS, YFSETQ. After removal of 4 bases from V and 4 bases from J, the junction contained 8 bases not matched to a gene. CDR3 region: CASSPHGLAGVYEQYF. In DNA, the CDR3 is TGCGCCAGCAGCCCCCACGGACTAGCGGGAGTTTACGAGCAGTACTTC.

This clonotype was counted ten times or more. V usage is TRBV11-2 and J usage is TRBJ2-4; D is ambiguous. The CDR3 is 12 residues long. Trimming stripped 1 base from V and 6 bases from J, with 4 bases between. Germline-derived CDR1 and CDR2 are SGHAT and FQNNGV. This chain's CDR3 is CASSLVRNIQYF. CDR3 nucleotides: TGTGCCAGCAGCTTAGTCAGAAACATTCAGTACTTC.

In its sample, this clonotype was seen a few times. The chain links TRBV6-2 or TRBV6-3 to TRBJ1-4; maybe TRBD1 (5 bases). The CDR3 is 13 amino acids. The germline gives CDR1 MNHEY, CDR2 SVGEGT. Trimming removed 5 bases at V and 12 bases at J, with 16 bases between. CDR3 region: CASSTLRRDQLFF. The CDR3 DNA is TGTGCCAGCAGTACACTTCGAAGGGACCAACTGTTTTTT.

This chain's CDR3 is CAWSAADLTLETQYF. CDR3 nucleotides: TGTGCCTGGAGCGCGGCCGACTTAACCCTCGAGACCCAGTACTTC. The genes are TRBV30 and TRBJ2-5; D is unclear. CDR1 is GTSNPN and CDR2 is SVGIG in the germline V gene (reference sequence). The CDR3 has 15 residues. V lost 3 bases and J 5 bases, leaving 19 bases between the germline ends.

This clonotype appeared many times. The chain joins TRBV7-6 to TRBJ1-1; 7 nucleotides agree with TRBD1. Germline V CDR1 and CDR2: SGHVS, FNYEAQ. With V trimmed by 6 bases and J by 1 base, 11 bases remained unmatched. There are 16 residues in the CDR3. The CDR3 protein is CASRGWEGGANTEAFF. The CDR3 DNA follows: TGTGCCAGCAGAGGCTGGGAAGGGGGCGCGAACACTGAAGCTTTCTTT. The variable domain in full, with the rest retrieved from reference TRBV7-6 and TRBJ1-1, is GAGVSQSPRYKVTKRGQDVALRCDPISGHVSLYWYRQALGQGPEFLTYFNYEAQQDKSGLPNDRFSAERPEGSISTLTIQRTEQRDSAMYRCASRGWEGGANTEAFFGQGTRLTVV.

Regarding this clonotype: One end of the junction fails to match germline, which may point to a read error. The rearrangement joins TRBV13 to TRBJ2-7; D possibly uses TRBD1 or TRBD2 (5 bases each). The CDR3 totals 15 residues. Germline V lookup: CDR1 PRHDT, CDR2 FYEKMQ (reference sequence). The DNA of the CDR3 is TGTACCAGCAGCTCAGGGACGGGATATAGACACGAGCAGTACTTC. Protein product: CTSSSGTGYRHEQYF.

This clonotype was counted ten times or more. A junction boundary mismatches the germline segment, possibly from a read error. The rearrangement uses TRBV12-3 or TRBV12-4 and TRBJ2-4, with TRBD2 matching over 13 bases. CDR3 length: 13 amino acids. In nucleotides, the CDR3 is TGTGCCAGCAGTCCCGGACTAGCGGGAGAGAAAAACTTC. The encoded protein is CASSPGLAGEKNF.

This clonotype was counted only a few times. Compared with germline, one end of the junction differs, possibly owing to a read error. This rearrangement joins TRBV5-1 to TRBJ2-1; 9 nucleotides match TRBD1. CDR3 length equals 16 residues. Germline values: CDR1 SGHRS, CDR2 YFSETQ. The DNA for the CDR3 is TGCGCCAGCGGCTTTACGGGACAGGGCGTTTACAATGAGCAGTTCTTC. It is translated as CASGFTGQGVYNEQFF.

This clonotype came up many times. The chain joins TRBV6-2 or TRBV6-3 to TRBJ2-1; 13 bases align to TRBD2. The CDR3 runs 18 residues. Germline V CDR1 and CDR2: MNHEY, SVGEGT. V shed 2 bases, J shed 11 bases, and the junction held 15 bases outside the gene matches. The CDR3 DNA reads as TGTGCCAGCAGTTACGAACCGCGTACCGGGACTAGCGGGACTAAGCAGTTCTTC. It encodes CASSYEPRTGTSGTKQFF.

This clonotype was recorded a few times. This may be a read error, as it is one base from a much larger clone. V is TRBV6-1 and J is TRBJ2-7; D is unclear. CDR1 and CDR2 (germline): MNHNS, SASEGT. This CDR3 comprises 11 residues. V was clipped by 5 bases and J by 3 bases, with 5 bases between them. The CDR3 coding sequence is TGTGCCAGCAGTACCCACTACGAGCAGTACTTC. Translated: CASSTHYEQYF.

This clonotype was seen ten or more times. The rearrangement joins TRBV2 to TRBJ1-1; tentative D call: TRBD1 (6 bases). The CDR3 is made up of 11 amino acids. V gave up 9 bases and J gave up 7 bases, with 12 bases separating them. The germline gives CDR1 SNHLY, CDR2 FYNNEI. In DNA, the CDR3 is TGTGCCAGTGGACAGAGCATTGAAGCTTTCTTT. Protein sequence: CASGQSIEAFF.

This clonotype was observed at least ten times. The CDR3 region has the DNA TGTGCCAGCAGTGTCGGACTAGTTCTATACGAGCAGTACTTC. It codes for CASSVGLVLYEQYF. This chain joins TRBV2 and TRBJ2-7, with 7 bases matching TRBD2. Germline lookup yields CDR1 SNHLY and CDR2 FYNNEI. The CDR3 spans 14 residues. Losses at the gene ends were 4 bases for V and 4 bases for J; bases not matched to a gene: 7. The variable domain in full, completed from reference TRBV2 and TRBJ2-7, reads EPEVTQTPSHQVTQMGQEVILRCVPISNHLYFYWYRQILGQKVEFLVSFYNNEISEKSEIFDDQFSVERPDGSNFTLKIRSTKLEDSAMYFCASSVGLVLYEQYFGPGTRLTVT.

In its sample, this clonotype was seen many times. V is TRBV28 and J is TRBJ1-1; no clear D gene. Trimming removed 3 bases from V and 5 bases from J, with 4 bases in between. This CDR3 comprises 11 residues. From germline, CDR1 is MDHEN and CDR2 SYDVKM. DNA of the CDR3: TGTGCCAGCAGTTTCAGTACTGAAGCTTTCTTT. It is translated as CASSFSTEAFF.

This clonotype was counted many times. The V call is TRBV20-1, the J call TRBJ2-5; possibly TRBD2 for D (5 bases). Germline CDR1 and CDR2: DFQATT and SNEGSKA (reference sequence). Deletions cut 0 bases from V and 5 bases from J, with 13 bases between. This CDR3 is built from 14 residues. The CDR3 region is CSARDGWAGETQYF. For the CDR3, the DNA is TGCAGTGCTAGAGATGGGTGGGCGGGTGAGACCCAGTACTTC.

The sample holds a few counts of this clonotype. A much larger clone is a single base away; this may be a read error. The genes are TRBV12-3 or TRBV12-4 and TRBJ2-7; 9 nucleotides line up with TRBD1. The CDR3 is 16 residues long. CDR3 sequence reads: CASSPGTGLSAYEQSF. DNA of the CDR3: TGTGCCAGCAGTCCCGGGACAGGGTTGTCGGCCTACGAGCAGTCCTTC.